The 7 T cell receptor beta chains below were found in one sample sequenced in a study of T cells expressing NK-cell markers. TCRdb re-called the 5' RACE reads; one entry per CDR3 protein, DNA not given. The table counts roughly 430,000 distinct CDR3 sequences; 6% to 9.5% lies in the top ten. Sequenced material: blood T cells: a sorted CD56 or NKG2C T cell subset, CD4+ or CD8+ T cells, or bulk PBMC T cells (not recorded which). All receptors derive from a woman between 18 and 75 years old in good health.

J is TRBJ2-1 and V is TRBV5-1; TCRdb names TRBD2, which stays unverified in the absence of DNA. The CDR3 covers 16 residues. Germline V gene sequence: CDR1 SGHRS, CDR2 YFSETQ. CDR3 sequence reads: CASSSSPSGRINEQFF. Complete variable domain (other parts from reference TRBV5-1 and TRBJ2-1): KAGVTQTPRYLIKTRGQQVTLSCSPISGHRSVSWYQQTPGQGLQFLFEYFSETQRNKGNFPGRFSGRQFSNSRSEMNVSTLELGDSALYLCASSSSPSGRINEQFFGPGTRLTVL.

V gene TRBV15 combines with J gene TRBJ1-4; TCRdb indicates TRBD1, and absent DNA this call remains unverified. CDR3 size: 14 residues. Germline V gene lookup returns CDR1 LNHNV and CDR2 YYDKDF (reference sequence). CDR3 protein: CATSRDRSGPRLFF. Variable domain in full (rest from reference TRBV15 and TRBJ1-4): DAMVIQNPRYQVTQFGKPVTLSCSQTLNHNVMYWYQQKSSQAPKLLFHYYDKDFNNEADTPDNFQSRRPNTSFCFLDIRSPGLGDTAMYLCATSRDRSGPRLFFGSGTQLSVL.

V usage is TRBV11-2 and J usage is TRBJ2-3; no DNA is available, so the TRBD2 call from TCRdb remains unchecked. The CDR3 has 15 residues. Germline assignment: CDR1 SGHAT and CDR2 FQNNGV. The CDR3 reads CASSLILAGADTQYF.

The chain recombines TRBV29-1 with TRBJ1-2. This CDR3 has 11 amino acids. From germline, CDR1 is SQVTM and CDR2 ANQGSEA. The CDR3 loop is CSVAFDYGYTF.

V and J are TRBV3-1 and TRBJ2-1; TCRdb designates TRBD1, a call that cannot be tested without DNA. CDR1 LGHDT and CDR2 YNNKEL come from the germline V gene (reference sequence). The CDR3 extends over 13 amino acids. The CDR3 spells CASSPFRDNEQFF.

The chain links TRBV15 to TRBJ2-5; the D gene TCRdb calls, TRBD2, cannot be checked with no DNA. This CDR3 contains 17 residues. Germline V gene sequence: CDR1 LNHNV, CDR2 YYDKDF (reference sequence). CDR3 protein: CATSRGTSGGYSETQYF.

This chain joins TRBV5-4 and TRBJ2-1. The CDR3 contains 14 residues. CDR1 and CDR2 from the germline V gene are SGHNT and YYREEE (reference sequence). The CDR3 is CASSLPGSYNEQFF.